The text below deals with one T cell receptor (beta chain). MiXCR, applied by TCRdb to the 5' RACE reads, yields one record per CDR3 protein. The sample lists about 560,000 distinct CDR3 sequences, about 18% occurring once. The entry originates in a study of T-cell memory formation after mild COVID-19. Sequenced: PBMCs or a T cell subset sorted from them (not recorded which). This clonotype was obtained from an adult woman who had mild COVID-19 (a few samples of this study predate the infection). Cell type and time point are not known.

For the CDR3, the DNA is TGTGCCAGCAGCCCGGGGACTAGCGGGAGTTGGGAGCAGTACTTC. Its translation is CASSPGTSGSWEQYF. This chain links TRBV11-3 with TRBJ2-7; TRBD2 matches at 14 bases. Germline assignment: CDR1 SGHNT and CDR2 YENEEA. The J segment lost 7 bases and the V segment lost 5 bases, leaving 7 bases of the junction unmatched. The CDR3 sequence is 15 residues long.